A selection of T cell receptor beta chains follows, all from one sample in a study of cytomegalovirus exposure and HLA in healthy donors. The assay was immunoSEQ multiplex PCR, and TCRdb's table has in-frame clones only and misses some. Of 95,000 to 110,000 clones listed, around 69% are singletons. Sequencing was done on a sample of PBMCs. The receptors were sampled from a man younger than 30 in good health and CMV-seronegative. Each CDR3 is given with its conserved first and last residue. D genes are given only for firm matches. The size entry is marked missing in some rows and otherwise reads once, few, many or a size class.

v_call	j_call	d_call	clone_size	cdr3_aa	cdr3_nt
TRBV19	TRBJ1-1	TRBD1	-	CASSYTGGALQDPAFF	TGTGCCAGTAGTTATACAGGGGGCGCATTGCAGGATCCGGCTTTCTTT
TRBV25-1	TRBJ1-1	-	-	CASSRGGYTEAFF	TGTGCCAGCAGCCGAGGAGGGTACACTGAAGCTTTCTTT
TRBV5-1	TRBJ2-1	TRBD1	-	CASSLWTGGYNEQFF	TGCGCCAGCAGCCTATGGACAGGGGGTTACAATGAGCAGTTCTTC
TRBV7-2	TRBJ2-5	-	-	CASSLRMSRETQYF	TGTGCCAGCAGCCTCAGGATGTCCCGAGAGACCCAGTACTTC
TRBV7-2	TRBJ2-1	TRBD2	-	CASSLGWSSGANEQFF	TGTGCCAGCAGCTTAGGTTGGTCTAGCGGGGCCAATGAGCAGTTCTTC
TRBV9	TRBJ1-1	TRBD1	-	CASSATGVNTEAFF	TGTGCCAGCAGCGCGACAGGGGTGAACACTGAAGCTTTCTTT
TRBV19	TRBJ2-5	TRBD2	-	CASRPAGGLPQETQYF	TGTGCCAGTAGACCCGCGGGGGGGCTGCCCCAAGAGACCCAGTACTTC
TRBV5-1	TRBJ2-1	TRBD2	few	CASSTSGVGNEQFF	TGCGCCAGCAGCACCAGCGGGGTTGGTAATGAGCAGTTCTTC
TRBV5-4	TRBJ1-2	-	-	CASSATPAGRNGYTF	TGTGCCAGCAGCGCGACTCCCGCGGGGCGGAATGGCTACACCTTC
TRBV15	TRBJ1-3	TRBD1	few	CATSRRLGQGIDF	TGTGCCACCAGCAGACGATTAGGACAGGGTATTGACTTT
TRBV19	TRBJ1-4	TRBD1	-	CASKRDRGNEKLFF	TGTGCCAGTAAACGGGACAGGGGAAACGAAAAACTGTTTTTT
TRBV5-1	TRBJ2-1	-	-	CASSSGTYNEQFF	TGCGCCAGCAGCTCCGGGACCTACAATGAGCAGTTCTTC
TRBV27	TRBJ2-7	-	-	CASSFAGHEQYF	TGTGCCAGCAGTTTCGCAGGGCACGAGCAGTACTTC
TRBV19	TRBJ2-7	-	once	CASSTSTGYEQYF	TGTGCCAGTAGTACCTCGACTGGCTACGAGCAGTACTTC
TRBV5-1	TRBJ2-1	TRBD1	-	CASAPGLTGVFGQFF	TGCGCCAGCGCCCCGGGTCTAACAGGGGTCTTTGGGCAGTTCTTC
TRBV28	TRBJ2-7	-	-	CASGRGSYEQYF	TGTGCCAGCGGCCGAGGGTCCTACGAGCAGTACTTC
TRBV20-1	TRBJ1-2	-	-	CSATYNYGYTF	TGCAGTGCCACCTATAACTATGGCTACACCTTC
TRBV5-1	TRBJ2-7	TRBD1	-	CASSQPGQAIYEQYF	TGCGCCAGCAGCCAACCGGGACAGGCTATCTACGAGCAGTACTTC
TRBV29-1	TRBJ1-2	-	-	CSVKDWHYGYTF	TGCAGCGTTAAGGACTGGCACTATGGCTACACCTTC
TRBV9	TRBJ1-2	TRBD1	few	CASSPGTDYGYTF	TGTGCCAGCAGCCCCGGGACAGACTATGGCTACACCTTC
TRBV5-6	TRBJ1-1	TRBD1	once	CASSPGQVEAFF	TGTGCCAGCAGCCCGGGACAGGTTGAAGCTTTCTTT
TRBV15	TRBJ2-3	-	-	CATSRPNQWAGSSTDTQYF	TGTGCCACCAGCCGGCCTAACCAATGGGCGGGTTCTAGCACAGATACGCAGTATTTT
TRBV7-9	TRBJ2-5	-	-	CASSPQLWETQYF	TGTGCCAGCAGCCCACAATTGTGGGAGACCCAGTACTTC
TRBV18	TRBJ2-7	-	few	CASSPLAASEQYF	TGTGCCAGCTCACCACTCGCGGCTTCAGAGCAGTACTTC
TRBV7-2	TRBJ1-2	TRBD1	-	CASSHRQGGYGYTF	TGTGCCAGCAGCCATCGACAGGGGGGCTATGGCTACACCTTC
TRBV6-5	TRBJ2-2	-	-	CASRTTGELFF	TGTGCCAGCAGAACAACCGGGGAGCTGTTTTTT
TRBV28	TRBJ1-3	-	once	CASRPPGSGNTIYF	TGTGCCAGCAGACCTCCAGGCTCTGGAAACACCATATATTTT
TRBV19	TRBJ1-6	-	-	CASNREYNSPLHF	TGTGCCAGTAATCGGGAGTATAATTCACCCCTCCACTTT
TRBV6-1	TRBJ1-1	-	-	CASSQGEAFF	TGTGCCAGCAGTCAGGGTGAAGCTTTCTTT
TRBV19	TRBJ1-2	-	-	CASSISVYGYTF	TGTGCCAGTAGTATTAGCGTATATGGCTACACCTTC
TRBV4-2	TRBJ2-5	-	few	CASSRPGDRETQYF	TGTGCCAGCAGCCGTCCGGGGGACCGCGAGACCCAGTACTTC
TRBV28	TRBJ2-1	-	-	CASSFEGPHSGNEQFF	TGTGCCAGCTCCTTCGAAGGTCCTCACTCGGGCAATGAGCAGTTCTTC
TRBV18	TRBJ2-1	-	-	CASSPPAVEQFF	TGTGCCAGCTCACCACCGGCGGTAGAGCAGTTCTTC
TRBV28	TRBJ1-5	-	-	CASNWPQHF	TGTGCCAGCAACTGGCCCCAGCATTTT
TRBV10-2	TRBJ2-2	TRBD1	-	CASRPGTGYTGELFF	TGCGCCAGCAGGCCCGGGACAGGCTACACCGGGGAGCTGTTTTTT
TRBV4-2	TRBJ2-1	-	-	CASSPRQFNEQFF	TGTGCCAGCAGCCCCCGACAGTTCAATGAGCAGTTCTTC
TRBV6-5	TRBJ2-2	-	-	CASSFWQGELFF	TGTGCCAGCAGTTTCTGGCAAGGGGAGCTGTTTTTT
TRBV11-2	TRBJ2-7	-	-	CASSFFSGYEQYF	TGTGCCAGCAGCTTCTTCTCCGGGTACGAGCAGTACTTC
TRBV7-9	TRBJ1-1	TRBD1	-	CASNGDRYTEAFF	TGTGCCAGCAACGGGGACAGATACACTGAAGCTTTCTTT